Here is one T cell receptor (beta chain) with its context. Its antigen remains unknown. The CDR3 consists of 14 residues. The germline gives CDR1 MDHEN, CDR2 SYDVKM. V lost 8 bases, J lost 3 bases, and 16 bases lay in between. Libraries were prepared by immunoSEQ multiplex PCR; TCRdb keeps only in-frame clonotypes and omits some of them. The sample includes some 110,000 clones, 88% of them seen just once. The source of the sample is a study of T cell responses to AZD1222 COVID-19 vaccine. Study-wide points: Recipients of two AZD1222 doses showed rising Spike-specific TCR breadth and depth. Nearly half of spike-specific TCRs reportedly target variant regions that are unmutated in the B.1.351 and B.1.1.7 variants.

The receptor's source is an adult in good health. The specimen comprised peripheral blood, sampled on day 0 of AZD1222 vaccination. The gene calls are TRBV28 and TRBJ1-2; no clear D gene. Here the CDR3 reads CASRERVTYYGYTF. The CDR3, as DNA: TGTGCCAGCCGGGAGCGGGTAACGTACTATGGCTACACCTTC.